The 27 T cell receptor beta chains below all came from one sample that was sequenced in a study of blood T cell repertoires in COVID-19. Here immunoSEQ multiplex PCR was the method, and the copy in TCRdb shows in-frame clones only, minus some. This repertoire shows approximately 250,000 clones, approximately 84% found once; its top ten account for about 15%. The sequencing input was PBMCs or T cells enriched from blood (not recorded which). The origin of the receptors is a man aged 40-50 years who had recovered from COVID-19.

The gene calls are TRBV27 and TRBJ2-5; 7 bases fit TRBD2. The CDR3 totals 14 residues. Trimming at V came to 0 bases and at J to 5 bases, leaving 3 bases not matched to a gene. In germline, CDR1 is MNHEY, CDR2 SMNVEV (reference sequence). The CDR3 DNA reads TGTGCCAGCAGTTTATCCGGGGGGAGGGAGACCCAGTACTTC. Residues: CASSLSGGRETQYF.

The rearrangement links TRBV24-1 to TRBJ2-1, with TRBD2 as a possible D gene (7 bases). V shed 3 bases and J shed 5 bases, with 19 bases lying between them. The CDR3 length is 17 residues. Germline V gene sequence: CDR1 KGHDR, CDR2 SFDVKD. CDR3 region: CATSDARASGTNNEQFF. The CDR3 nucleotides read TGTGCCACCAGTGATGCTCGGGCCAGCGGGACAAACAATGAGCAGTTCTTC.

This clone was counted between two and nine times. The chain employs TRBV19 and TRBJ1-2; no firm D call. Trimming stripped 7 bases from V and 6 bases from J, with 21 bases between. There are 15 residues in the CDR3. Germline V CDR1 and CDR2: LNHDA, SQIVND (reference sequence). CDR3 in DNA: TGTGCCAGTAAACAGAGTAGGACTAGGGAGGATGGCTACACCTTC. Translated, it gives CASKQSRTREDGYTF.

The V call is TRBV28, the J call TRBJ2-5; tentatively, D is TRBD2 (6 bases). Trimming shortened V by 7 bases and J by 9 bases, and 15 bases separated the two germline ends. Germline V lookup: CDR1 MDHEN, CDR2 SYDVKM. The CDR3 extends over 12 amino acids. The CDR3 DNA is TGTGCCAGCACCCTTGGGGGGAAGGCCCAGTACTTC. Amino acid sequence: CASTLGGKAQYF.

CDR3 loop: CASSVLKREGPIYNEQFF. The CDR3 nucleotides are TGTGCCAGCAGCGTACTGAAGAGGGAGGGCCCAATTTACAATGAGCAGTTCTTC. The chain joins TRBV9 to TRBJ2-1; 7 bases line up with TRBD2. Germline-derived CDR1 and CDR2 are SGDLS and YYNGEE. Trimming took 1 base from V and 4 from J; bases not matched to a gene: 14. There are 18 residues in the CDR3.

The V gene is TRBV28, the J gene TRBJ1-5; tentative D call: TRBD1 (5 bases). CDR3 size: 15 residues. V was shortened by 5 bases and J by 1 base, with 12 bases between the two germline ends. In germline, CDR1 is MDHEN, CDR2 SYDVKM. CDR3 loop: CASSPQGRSNQPQHF. The CDR3 nucleotides read TGTGCCAGCAGTCCTCAGGGTCGGAGCAATCAGCCCCAGCATTTT.

The chain employs TRBV10-3 and TRBJ2-1; D may be TRBD2 (6 bases). This CDR3 contains 15 residues. Trimming shortened V by 3 bases and J by 7 bases, and 16 bases separated the two germline ends. Germline values: CDR1 ENHRY, CDR2 SYGVKD. In nucleotides, the CDR3 is TGTGCCATCAGTGAAGCCGGGAGAGGGGTGAATGAGCAGTTCTTC. Translated: CAISEAGRGVNEQFF.

In its sample, this clone was seen once. The DNA for the CDR3 is TGTGCCAGCAGCTCCCCAGGGACTAGCGGGGATAAGACCCAGTACTTC. It encodes CASSSPGTSGDKTQYF. J is TRBJ2-5 and V is TRBV4-2; 13 nucleotides align to TRBD2. The CDR3 has 16 residues. Germline values: CDR1 LGHNA, CDR2 YNFKEQ. The V and J ends lost 5 bases and 6 bases, in that order; junction bases with no gene match: 9.

CDR3 loop: CASRPPGGSSYEQYF. DNA for the CDR3: TGTGCCAGCAGGCCCCCGGGGGGGAGCTCCTACGAGCAGTACTTC. The V call is TRBV6-5, the J call TRBJ2-7; 8 bases fit TRBD2. The CDR3 sequence is 15 residues long. V lost 6 bases to trimming and J lost 0 bases; unmatched junction nucleotides: 7. CDR1 MNHEY and CDR2 SVGAGI come from the germline V gene.

The chain employs TRBV7-3 and TRBJ1-1, with TRBD1 matching 7 bases. V lost 5 bases to trimming and J lost 5 bases; unmatched junction nucleotides: 11. Germline V gives CDR1 SGHTA, CDR2 FQGTGA. The CDR3 is 15 amino acids. The CDR3 loop is CASSQRGGVGTEAFF. The CDR3 DNA reads TGTGCCAGCAGCCAGCGAGGGGGCGTTGGGACTGAAGCTTTCTTT. Full variable domain (remainder filled in from reference TRBV7-3 and TRBJ1-1): GAGVSQTPSNKVTEKGKYVELRCDPISGHTALYWYRQSLGQGPEFLIYFQGTGAADDSGLPNDRFFAVRPEGSVSTLKIQRTERGDSAVYLCASSQRGGVGTEAFFGQGTRLTVV.

V gene TRBV7-2 combines with J gene TRBJ2-7; D uncertain. Trimming stripped 4 bases from V and 3 bases from J, with 7 bases between. CDR3 length: 12 residues. CDR1 SGHTA and CDR2 FQGNSA come from the germline V gene. CDR3 sequence (DNA): TGTGCCAGCAGCTCAACTTTCTACGAGCAGTACTTC. Translation gives CASSSTFYEQYF.

This chain connects TRBV4-3 to TRBJ1-1; D possibly corresponds to TRBD1 (5 bases). Trimming took 0 bases from V and 5 from J, leaving 13 bases between them. CDR1 LGHNA and CDR2 YSLEER come from the germline V gene. CDR3 length equals 15 residues. The CDR3 nucleotides read TGCGCCAGCAGCCAAGACGGAGGGAAGGGGACTGAAGCTTTCTTT. Translation gives CASSQDGGKGTEAFF.

This rearrangement joins TRBV30 to TRBJ1-6; no clear D gene. The CDR3 covers 14 residues. Germline assignment: CDR1 GTSNPN and CDR2 SVGIG (reference sequence). Trimming left V 7 bases short and J 11 bases short, with 21 bases between. The CDR3 is CAFKGRTSLPPLHF. CDR3 sequence (DNA): TGTGCCTTTAAAGGCCGGACTTCCCTACCACCCCTCCACTTT.

This chain's CDR3 is CASSRQQGAQPQHF. CDR3 sequence (DNA): TGTGCCAGCAGTAGACAACAGGGGGCCCAGCCCCAGCATTTT. The V gene is TRBV6-2 or TRBV6-3, the J gene TRBJ1-5, with TRBD1 matching over 9 bases. The CDR3 is 14 amino acids. Germline CDR1 MNHEY, CDR2 SVGEGT. V was clipped by 5 bases and J by 7 bases; unmatched bases: 6.

This clone was found a few times. The chain combines TRBV7-9 with TRBJ1-1; tentatively, D is TRBD1 (5 bases). With 1 base removed from V and 0 bases from J, the gap between germline ends came to 6 bases. Germline values: CDR1 SEHNR, CDR2 FQNEAQ (reference sequence). The CDR3 contains 14 residues. The CDR3 reads CASSLGGVNTEAFF. In nucleotides, the CDR3 is TGTGCCAGCAGCTTAGGGGGGGTGAACACTGAAGCTTTCTTT. Variable domain in full (rest from reference TRBV7-9 and TRBJ1-1): DTGVSQNPRHKITKRGQNVTFRCDPISEHNRLYWYRQTLGQGPEFLTYFQNEAQLEKSRLLSDRFSAERPKGSFSTLEIQRTEQGDSAMYLCASSLGGVNTEAFFGQGTRLTVV.

This clone was seen a handful of times. V usage is TRBV11-2 and J usage is TRBJ1-3; no clear D. There are 15 residues in the CDR3. V shed 1 base and J shed 0 bases, with 7 bases lying between them. Germline CDR1 reads SGHAT; CDR2 reads FQNNGV. The CDR3 region is CASSLVEGSGNTIYF. In nucleotides, the CDR3 is TGTGCCAGCAGCTTAGTTGAGGGCTCTGGAAACACCATATATTTT.

The V gene is TRBV6-4, the J gene TRBJ2-2; 8 bases are shared with TRBD1. Germline loops: CDR1 MRHNA, CDR2 SNTAGT. The CDR3 is 16 amino acids. With 4 bases clipped from V and 1 base from J, the junction kept 5 bases outside the gene matches. In DNA form, the CDR3 reads TGTGCCAGCAGTGTTTACGGACAGGGGAACACCGGGGAGCTGTTTTTT. Translation gives CASSVYGQGNTGELFF.

This chain connects TRBV5-8 to TRBJ1-4; no clear D gene. CDR3 length equals 15 residues. The germline V gene has CDR1 SGHTS and CDR2 YDEGEE. Deletions cut 5 bases from V and 12 bases from J, with 23 bases between. CDR3 nucleotide sequence: TGTGCCAGCAGACGAGTCGACTCCCTCTTGACGGAACTGTTTTTT. Its translation: CASRRVDSLLTELFF. Supplemented by reference TRBV5-8 and TRBJ1-4, the full variable domain reads EAGVTQSPTHLIKTRGQQATLRCSPISGHTSVYWYQQALGLGLQFLLWYDEGEERNRGNFPPRFSGRQFPNYSSELNVNALELEDSALYLCASRRVDSLLTELFFGSGTQLSVL.

This chain uses TRBV9 with TRBJ1-1; D remains ambiguous. The CDR3 is 13 amino acids. Germline CDR1 is SGDLS and CDR2 is YYNGEE. V lost 0 bases and J 7 bases, leaving 10 bases between the germline ends. CDR3 sequence reads: CASSVVDEYEAFF. As DNA, the CDR3 is TGTGCCAGCAGCGTAGTAGATGAGTATGAAGCTTTCTTT.

This chain joins TRBV25-1 and TRBJ1-6; D gene uncertain. CDR3 length: 15 residues. The germline V and J ends were trimmed by 1 base and 4 bases, with 8 bases remaining between them. From germline, CDR1 is MGHDK and CDR2 SYGVNS. The CDR3 DNA reads TGTGCCAGCAGTGAATCGACACGGTATAATTCACCCCTCCACTTT. It is translated as CASSESTRYNSPLHF.

This chain connects TRBV5-1 to TRBJ2-3; D unresolved. Germline V gives CDR1 SGHRS, CDR2 YFSETQ. This CDR3 is 12 amino acids long. Trimming left V 0 bases short and J 4 bases short, with 3 bases between. The CDR3: CASSLVADTQYF. The DNA for the CDR3 is TGCGCCAGCAGCTTGGTCGCAGATACGCAGTATTTT.

The chain employs TRBV7-9 and TRBJ1-5; no clear D. Per germline, CDR1 SEHNR and CDR2 FQNEAQ (reference sequence). V was cut by 2 bases and J by 5 bases, with 13 bases left in between. CDR3 length equals 15 residues. The CDR3 loop is CASSLTGSGDQPQHF. The CDR3 region has the DNA TGTGCCAGCAGCTTAACGGGTTCGGGAGATCAGCCCCAGCATTTT.

This clone was detected a few times. The rearrangement uses TRBV5-1 and TRBJ2-5; 7 bases are shared with TRBD1. Looked up from germline, CDR1 is SGHRS and CDR2 is YFSETQ. The J segment lost 5 bases and the V segment lost 4 bases, leaving 8 bases of the junction unmatched. The CDR3 covers 14 residues. The CDR3 region is CASSPTGSMETQYF. CDR3 nucleotides: TGCGCCAGCAGCCCGACAGGGTCGATGGAGACCCAGTACTTC.

The chain employs TRBV19 and TRBJ1-5, with 7 bases lining up with TRBD1. V lost 6 bases, J lost 6 bases, and 2 bases stayed unmatched. The CDR3 has 12 residues. In germline, CDR1 is LNHDA, CDR2 SQIVND (reference sequence). CDR3 in DNA: TGTGCCAGTAGAGGGGGCGGTCAGCCCCAGCATTTT. It encodes CASRGGGQPQHF. The whole variable domain, filled in from reference TRBV19 and TRBJ1-5, reads DGGITQSPKYLFRKEGQNVTLSCEQNLNHDAMYWYRQDPGQGLRLIYYSQIVNDFQKGDIAEGYSVSREKKESFPLTVTSAQKNPTAFYLCASRGGGQPQHFGDGTRLSIL.

The chain recombines TRBV27 with TRBJ2-1; TRBD2 agrees at 14 bases. This CDR3 has 14 amino acids. CDR1 MNHEY and CDR2 SMNVEV come from the germline V gene (reference sequence). V lost 6 bases, J lost 15 bases, and 10 bases stayed unmatched. CDR3 loop: CASSPGLAGALWFF. The CDR3 DNA sequence: TGTGCCAGCAGCCCGGGACTAGCGGGAGCCCTCTGGTTCTTC.

This chain uses TRBV4-3 with TRBJ2-5; TRBD1 agrees at 11 bases. This CDR3 has 16 amino acids. V lost 4 bases, J lost 4 bases, and 8 bases stayed unmatched. Germline CDR1 is LGHNA and CDR2 is YSLEER. The chain's CDR3 is CASSPRGGTGGETQYF. In DNA, the CDR3 is TGCGCCAGCAGCCCCCGCGGCGGGACAGGGGGAGAGACCCAGTACTTC.

V is TRBV6-5 and J is TRBJ1-2; unclear D gene. CDR1 is MNHEY, CDR2 SVGAGI, per germline. This CDR3 contains 10 residues. Trimming shortened V by 8 bases and J by 3 bases, and 4 bases separated the two germline ends. In DNA, the CDR3 is TGTGCCAGCGCAGACTATGGCTACACCTTC. Translating gives CASADYGYTF.